The next 22 T cell receptor beta chains were all read from a single sample in a study of cytomegalovirus exposure and HLA in healthy donors. PCR primers comprised 60 Vbeta and 13 Jbeta primers. Assay used: immunoSEQ multiplex PCR; TCRdb lists only in-frame clones, some missing. Of around 300,000 clones in the sample, almost 85% were seen once. What was sequenced was PBMCs. The receptors come from a woman aged 40 to 55 in good health and CMV-seropositive.

The rearrangement uses TRBV18 and TRBJ2-5, with 14 bases lining up with TRBD2. The V and J ends lost 1 base and 6 bases, in that order; junction bases with no gene match: 13. The V gene's germline CDR1 is KGHSH and CDR2 LQKENI. The CDR3 has 19 residues. CDR3 bases: TGTGCCAGCTCACCACTCTCTCTCGGGACTAGCGGGAGCGAGAAGACCCAGTACTTC. Its translation: CASSPLSLGTSGSEKTQYF.

The chain combines TRBV18 with TRBJ1-4; TRBD1 matches 7 bases. The CDR3 is 17 amino acids. Germline values: CDR1 KGHSH, CDR2 LQKENI. The trim removed 3 bases at V and 8 bases at J, leaving 15 bases unmatched. CDR3 region: CASSPINTDRRHEKLFF. CDR3 coding DNA: TGTGCCAGCTCACCGATAAACACGGACAGGCGGCACGAAAAACTGTTTTTT.

This clone was recorded once. The chain couples TRBV5-1 to TRBJ2-1; TRBD1 aligns across 10 bases. The CDR3 has 17 residues. After removal of 3 bases from V and 0 bases from J, the junction contained 6 bases not matched to a gene. Germline CDR1 is SGHRS and CDR2 is YFSETQ. The CDR3 loop reads CASSSGTGASSYNEQFF. Here the CDR3 DNA reads TGCGCCAGCAGCTCCGGGACAGGGGCCTCCTCCTACAATGAGCAGTTCTTC.

The chain recombines TRBV7-8 with TRBJ2-7; D may be TRBD2 (5 bases). In germline, CDR1 is SGHVS, CDR2 FQNEAQ. The CDR3 is 15 residues long. V was shortened by 2 bases and J by 4 bases, with 15 bases between the two germline ends. The CDR3 DNA sequence: TGTGCCAGCAGCTTAATGAGGGCCGGTTTATACGAGCAGTACTTC. Translating it yields CASSLMRAGLYEQYF. Using reference TRBV7-8 and TRBJ2-7 for the parts outside the CDR3, the full variable domain is GAGVSQSPRYKVAKRGQDVALRCDPISGHVSLFWYQQALGQGPEFLTYFQNEAQLDKSGLPSDRFFAERPEGSVSTLKIQRTQQEDSAVYLCASSLMRAGLYEQYFGPGTRLTVT.

The chain joins TRBV5-5 to TRBJ1-4; D is possibly TRBD1 (6 bases). The CDR3 runs to 16 residues. CDR1 is SGHKS and CDR2 is YYEKEE in the germline V gene (reference sequence). Trimming stripped 5 bases from V and 4 bases from J, with 18 bases between. CDR3 sequence: CASRPRGGGDNEKLFF. For the CDR3, the DNA is TGTGCCAGCAGACCCCGGGGTGGGGGCGATAATGAAAAACTGTTTTTT.

The chain uses TRBV2 and TRBJ1-5; 9 bases line up with TRBD1. The trim removed 3 bases at V and 6 bases at J, leaving 9 bases unmatched. The CDR3 extends over 16 amino acids. CDR1 and CDR2 from the germline V gene are SNHLY and FYNNEI. The CDR3 region has the DNA TGTGCCAGCAGTGATCCCAACAGGGGGCGGGTTCAGCCCCAGCATTTT. Protein: CASSDPNRGRVQPQHF.

The V gene is TRBV4-1, the J gene TRBJ2-1, with D perhaps TRBD2 (6 bases). The CDR3 has 15 residues. Germline-derived CDR1 and CDR2 are MGHRA and YSYEKL. Trimming stripped 5 bases from V and 6 bases from J, with 17 bases between. CDR3 amino acids: CASSSGPLEGNEQFF. CDR3 coding DNA: TGCGCCAGCAGCTCCGGGCCCCTGGAGGGCAATGAGCAGTTCTTC.

This clone was picked up one time. The CDR3 protein is CASKAGASYNEQFF. CDR3 coding DNA: TGTGCCAGCAAGGCGGGGGCATCCTACAATGAGCAGTTCTTC. The V gene is TRBV6-5, the J gene TRBJ2-1; possibly TRBD2 for D (7 bases). Trimming left V 7 bases short and J 1 base short, with 11 bases between. This CDR3 contains 14 residues. Germline CDR1 and CDR2: MNHEY and SVGAGI.

The rearrangement links TRBV19 to TRBJ1-2, with D possibly being TRBD1 (5 bases). Germline V lookup: CDR1 LNHDA, CDR2 SQIVND (reference sequence). V lost 1 base to trimming and J lost 8 bases, with 11 bases between them. The CDR3 extends over 13 amino acids. The CDR3 DNA reads as TGTGCCAGTAGTATAGGGGGCGCGGCCGGCTACACCTTC. This translates into CASSIGGAAGYTF.

V usage is TRBV6-1 and J usage is TRBJ1-2; D remains unclear. The CDR3 runs to 14 residues. Germline V lookup: CDR1 MNHNS, CDR2 SASEGT. Trimming took 3 bases from V and 3 from J, leaving 11 bases between them. As DNA, the CDR3 is TGTGCCAGCAGTGAGTCGACATACTACTATGGCTACACCTTC. It yields the protein CASSESTYYYGYTF.

DNA of the CDR3: TGTGCCAGCAGCCCGGAGACTTACTATGGCTACACCTTC. It translates to CASSPETYYGYTF. V gene TRBV5-4 combines with J gene TRBJ1-2; no firm D call. Trimming cost V 4 bases and J 3 bases, with 10 bases left between them. The CDR3 runs 13 residues. CDR1 and CDR2 (germline): SGHNT, YYREEE (reference sequence).

The V call is TRBV7-9, the J call TRBJ2-7; no definite D call. The V gene's germline CDR1 is SEHNR and CDR2 FQNEAQ (reference sequence). The V gene lost 2 bases and the J gene lost 1 base, with 15 bases spanning the gap. This CDR3 is built from 16 residues. DNA for the CDR3: TGTGCCAGCAGCTTACTCTCGATGGGCGAGTCCTACGAGCAGTACTTC. This sequence encodes CASSLLSMGESYEQYF.

This chain joins TRBV7-3 and TRBJ2-3; no definite D call. There are 13 residues in the CDR3. Trimming removed 5 bases at V and 6 bases at J, with 12 bases between. CDR1 SGHTA and CDR2 FQGTGA come from the germline V gene. The CDR3 loop reads CASSPTYRDTQYF. CDR3 DNA sequence: TGTGCCAGCAGCCCTACTTACCGGGATACGCAGTATTTT.

This rearrangement joins TRBV28 to TRBJ2-1; 8 bases match TRBD2. CDR3 length equals 19 residues. Germline assignment: CDR1 MDHEN and CDR2 SYDVKM. Trimming removed 1 base from V and 4 bases from J; junction bases left unmatched: 15. The chain's CDR3 is CASSLYPPATSGPYNEQFF. As DNA, the CDR3 is TGTGCCAGCAGTTTATACCCCCCCGCTACTAGCGGACCTTACAATGAGCAGTTCTTC.

This clone was picked up a small number of times. This sequence joins TRBV28 and TRBJ2-7; 10 bases match TRBD2. This CDR3 has 16 amino acids. Germline V lookup: CDR1 MDHEN, CDR2 SYDVKM. The V and J ends lost 6 bases and 2 bases, in that order; junction bases with no gene match: 10. The CDR3 DNA reads as TGTGCCAGCAGCTACATAACCGGACTAGCGGCCTACGAGCAGTACTTC. Protein product: CASSYITGLAAYEQYF.

CDR3 coding DNA: TGTGCCAGCAGCACAGGGGTCGAGCAGTACTTC. Translating it yields CASSTGVEQYF. The chain couples TRBV11-3 to TRBJ2-7; 7 bases align to TRBD1. Looked up from germline, CDR1 is SGHNT and CDR2 is YENEEA. With V trimmed by 5 bases and J by 6 bases, 1 base remained unmatched. The CDR3 loop spans 11 amino acids.

In nucleotides, the CDR3 is TGTGCCAGCCACCGGGGACAGCTGTGGGGCAATCAGCCCCAGCATTTT. Translation gives CASHRGQLWGNQPQHF. The chain links TRBV28 to TRBJ1-5, with TRBD1 identical over 7 bases. The germline V gene encodes CDR1 MDHEN and CDR2 SYDVKM. This CDR3 has 16 amino acids. Trimming removed 8 bases from V and 2 bases from J; junction bases left unmatched: 12.

Comments on this clone: One end of the junction fails to match germline, which may point to a read error. The rearrangement uses TRBV29-1 and TRBJ2-5, with D perhaps TRBD2 (5 bases). The CDR3 length is 14 residues. CDR1 and CDR2 from the germline V gene are SQVTM and ANQGSEA. CDR3 loop: CSVDGGGELRGQNF. The DNA of the CDR3 is TGCAGCGTTGATGGAGGCGGAGAGTTAAGAGGTCAGAACTTC.

In this sample, this clone turned up a few times. This chain links TRBV5-1 with TRBJ2-5, with 12 bases identical to TRBD2. From germline, CDR1 is SGHRS and CDR2 YFSETQ. The CDR3 spans 16 residues. V shed 7 bases and J 5 bases; nucleotides not matched to a gene: 12. The CDR3 spells CASGLAGGPRGETQYF. The CDR3 bases are TGCGCCAGCGGCCTAGCGGGAGGGCCGCGGGGGGAGACCCAGTACTTC.

CDR3: CAWSVLGGYTF. The CDR3 DNA is TGTGCCTGGAGTGTACTAGGGGGCTACACCTTC. The rearrangement uses TRBV30 and TRBJ1-2; D not certain. CDR3 length: 11 amino acids. Germline lookup yields CDR1 GTSNPN and CDR2 SVGIG (reference sequence). Trimming took off 0 bases at V and 8 bases at J, with 7 bases between the two ends.

CDR3 in amino acids: CASSLRSDQPQHF. The CDR3 nucleotides are TGTGCCAGCAGCTTGCGAAGCGATCAGCCCCAGCATTTT. The J gene is TRBJ1-5, the V gene TRBV11-3; no definite D call. The V end was cut by 3 bases, the J end by 5 bases, with 8 bases between. Germline V gene data show CDR1 as SGHNT and CDR2 as YENEEA. CDR3 length equals 13 residues.

The chain combines TRBV7-9 with TRBJ1-2; a possible D gene is TRBD1 (5 bases). Germline V CDR1 and CDR2: SEHNR, FQNEAQ (reference sequence). Trimming pared 6 bases from V and 5 bases from J, leaving 13 bases between. The CDR3 has 13 residues. The CDR3 region has the DNA TGTGCCAGCAGTCTGGGGCAGGTTTATGGCTACACCTTC. Protein product: CASSLGQVYGYTF.